The 9 T cell receptor beta chains in this list originate from one sample, sequenced in a study of post-analysis software for immune sequencing data. General observations from the study: Roughly five TRBV segments occurring more often in patients than controls included TRBV5-6, TRBV5-1 and TRBV20-1.

Carried by the TCR beta cDNA libraries were unique molecular identifiers. TCRdb analysed the PCR reads with MiXCR anew, one entry per CDR3 protein. The sample has 750,000 to 900,000 distinct CDR3 sequences, about 43% seen once. Which antigens these TCRs recognize remains unknown. The sequencing input was blood. The origin of the receptors is a girl between 10 and 17 years old with multiple sclerosis.

This clonotype was counted between two and nine times. CDR3 sequence (DNA): TGTGCCAGCTCACCGGGACCCAGCGAGACCCAGTACTTC. Residues: CASSPGPSETQYF. The chain joins TRBV18 to TRBJ2-7; D possibly matches TRBD1 or TRBD2 (5 bases each). Gene TRBJ2-5 matches the end of the DNA better, so the J call may be wrong. CDR1 KGHSH and CDR2 LQKENI come from the germline V gene. The CDR3 is made up of 13 amino acids.

This chain joins TRBV7-9 and TRBJ2-4, with D perhaps matching TRBD2 (6 bases). The tail of the sequence fits TRBJ2-7 better, so the J call may be wrong. This CDR3 has 13 residues. Germline assignment: CDR1 SEHNR and CDR2 FQNEAQ (reference sequence). As DNA, the CDR3 is TGTGCCAGCAGCTTGACCCTAGCGCGCGAGCAGTACTTC. Its translation: CASSLTLAREQYF.

The chain combines TRBV5-1 with TRBJ1-1; no reliable D call. CDR3 length: 15 residues. V lost 0 bases, J lost 1 base, and 10 bases lay in between. Per the germline V gene, CDR1 is SGHRS and CDR2 is YFSETQ. CDR3 sequence (DNA): TGCGCCAGCAGCTTGGACAGAGGTTCGAACACTGAAGCTTTCTTT. Protein sequence: CASSLDRGSNTEAFF.

This clonotype was observed once. The V call is TRBV20-1, the J call TRBJ2-5, with unresolved D. The V end was cut by 0 bases, the J end by 4 bases, with 18 bases between. Germline assignment: CDR1 DFQATT and CDR2 SNEGSKA (reference sequence). The CDR3 runs to 16 residues. For the CDR3, the DNA is TGCAGTGCTAGAGATCCCGGGCAGGCGATCCTAGAGACCCAGTACTTC. Protein product: CSARDPGQAILETQYF.

The chain uses TRBV20-1 and TRBJ1-2; 9 bases fit TRBD1. Germline V gives CDR1 DFQATT, CDR2 SNEGSKA (reference sequence). The length of the CDR3 is 15 residues. J gave up 10 bases and V 0 bases, and 12 bases lay outside the gene matches. The CDR3 sequence is CSARDNEGQGQYYTF. CDR3 coding DNA: TGCAGTGCTAGAGATAATGAGGGACAGGGACAATACTACACCTTC.

The table lists this clonotype with a few counts. The chain has TRBV7-9 and TRBJ2-7; 7 bases agree with TRBD1. Per germline, CDR1 SEHNR and CDR2 FQNEAQ (reference sequence). This CDR3 region has 13 residues. The J segment lost 1 base and the V segment lost 10 bases, leaving 7 bases of the junction unmatched. The CDR3 region has the DNA TGTGCCACCGGACAGGTGGGGTCCTACGAGCAGTACTTC. Protein product: CATGQVGSYEQYF.

This clonotype has a count of ten or more. This chain connects TRBV4-3 to TRBJ2-7; D is possibly TRBD1 (6 bases). The CDR3 totals 17 residues. Looked up from germline, CDR1 is LGHNA and CDR2 is YSLEER. The V end lost 0 bases, the J end lost 2 bases, and 17 bases lay between the germline ends. CDR3 nucleotides: TGCGCCAGCAGCCAAGATTTAAGCAGGGGTTCCCCCTACGAGCAGTACTTC. Translation gives CASSQDLSRGSPYEQYF.

The CDR3 sequence is CASSSDTDNTEAFF. The CDR3 coding sequence is TGTGCCAGCAGCTCGGACACCGACAACACTGAAGCTTTCTTT. The rearrangement joins TRBV6-2 or TRBV6-3 to TRBJ1-1, with a tentative D call TRBD1 (5 bases). This CDR3 region has 14 residues. Germline CDR1 reads MNHEY; CDR2 reads SVGEGT. V was shortened by 6 bases and J by 2 bases, with 13 bases between the two germline ends.

The rearrangement joins TRBV30 to TRBJ1-2, with 7 nucleotides matching TRBD1. V lost 8 bases to trimming and J lost 4 bases; unmatched junction nucleotides: 13. The CDR3 totals 14 residues. Germline lookup yields CDR1 GTSNPN and CDR2 SVGIG (reference sequence). The CDR3 here is CAVFTGTASYGYTF. The CDR3 region has the DNA TGTGCCGTATTTACCGGGACAGCTAGCTATGGCTACACCTTC. The entire variable domain, with the rest obtained from reference TRBV30 and TRBJ1-2, is as follows: SQTIHQWPATLVQPVGSPLSLECTVEGTSNPNLYWYRQAAGRGLQLLFYSVGIGQISSEVPQNLSASRPQDRQFILSSKKLLLSDSGFYLCAVFTGTASYGYTFGSGTRLTVV.